This TCR beta chain originates from a study of OX40 agonist ivuxolimab in advanced cancers. Looking at the study overall: A history of anti-PD-1, anti-PD-L1 or anti-CTLA-4 therapy was acceptable, and around 36% had some. Points from the study as a whole: At doses 0.1 to 3.0 mg/kg, CD4+ and CD8+ clones expanded.

The method was immunoSEQ multiplex PCR; TCRdb's version includes in-frame clones alone and lacks a portion of them. The data hold roughly 66,000 clones, with under 85% observed a single time. V dropped 5 bases and J dropped 8; count of bases not matched to a gene: 6. The germline V gene encodes CDR1 LNHDA and CDR2 SQIVND (reference sequence). The CDR3 runs to 13 residues. Comments on this clone: Its antigen remains unknown.

The sample in question was CD4+ or CD8+ T cells sorted from blood, obtained in a trial of the OX40 agonist ivuxolimab. The chain couples TRBV19 to TRBJ2-1; TRBD1 aligns across 7 bases. The receptor was isolated from an adult with an advanced solid tumor such as melanoma, head and neck, liver or kidney cancer. The CDR3 nucleotides are TGTGCCAGTAGTTTACAGGGGCGGGATGAGCAGTTCTTC. Translated, it gives CASSLQGRDEQFF.